This TCR beta chain was recorded in a study of shared clonotypes between healthy human individuals. At the level of the study: Researchers assigned three CD4 naive, three CD4 memory, two CD8 naive and one CD8 memory plate to each donor.

Germline loops: CDR1 SGHRS, CDR2 YFSETQ. V was clipped by 0 bases and J by 3 bases, with 12 bases between them. The CDR3 spans 16 residues. The data were produced by immunoSEQ multiplex PCR, yet TCRdb's version contains in-frame clones alone and is incomplete. The table shows around 2.5 million clones, with 90% to 95% occurring only once. Sequenced: naive CD4+ T cells from PBMCs. The subset was: CD45RA+ positively selected. This receptor was taken from a man between 18 and 29 years old in good health. Some clones in this sample may be carry-over from other donors' samples. The V and J genes are TRBV5-1 and TRBJ1-4, with D unresolved. The CDR3 is CASSLGPLQANEKLFF. The DNA of the CDR3 is TGCGCCAGCAGCTTGGGCCCCCTCCAGGCTAATGAAAAACTGTTTTTT.